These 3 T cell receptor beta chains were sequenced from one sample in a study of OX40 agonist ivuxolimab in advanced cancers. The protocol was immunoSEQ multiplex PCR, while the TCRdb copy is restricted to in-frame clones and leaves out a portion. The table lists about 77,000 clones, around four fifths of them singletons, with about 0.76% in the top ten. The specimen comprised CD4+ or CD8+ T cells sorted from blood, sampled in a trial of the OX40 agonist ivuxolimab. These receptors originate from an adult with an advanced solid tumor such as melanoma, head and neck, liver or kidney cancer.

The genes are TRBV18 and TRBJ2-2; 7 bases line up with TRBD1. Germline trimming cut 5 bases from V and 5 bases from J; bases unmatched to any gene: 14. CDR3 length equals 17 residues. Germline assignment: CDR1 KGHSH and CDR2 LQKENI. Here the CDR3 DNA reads TGTGCCAGCTCAAGCGAACTGACAGGGCTGGAAACCGGGGAGCTGTTTTTT. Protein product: CASSSELTGLETGELFF.

The CDR3 bases are TGTGCCAGCAATTTCGACAGGGGAAATCAGCCCCAGCATTTT. Protein: CASNFDRGNQPQHF. The gene calls are TRBV2 and TRBJ1-5; 8 positions match TRBD1. Germline CDR1 reads SNHLY; CDR2 reads FYNNEI. The CDR3 loop spans 14 amino acids. J was trimmed by 4 bases and V by 7 bases; bases with no gene match: 6. Full variable domain (outside the CDR3, taken from reference TRBV2 and TRBJ1-5): EPEVTQTPSHQVTQMGQEVILRCVPISNHLYFYWYRQILGQKVEFLVSFYNNEISEKSEIFDDQFSVERPDGSNFTLKIRSTKLEDSAMYFCASNFDRGNQPQHFGDGTRLSIL.

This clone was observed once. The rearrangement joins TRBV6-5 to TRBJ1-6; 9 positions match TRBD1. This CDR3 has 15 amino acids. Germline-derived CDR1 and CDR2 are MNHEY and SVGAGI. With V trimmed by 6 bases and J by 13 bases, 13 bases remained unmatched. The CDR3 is CASRRDRDLIHPLHF. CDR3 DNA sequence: TGTGCCAGCAGGCGGGACAGGGACTTAATTCACCCCCTCCACTTT.